The rows below give T cell receptor beta chains drawn from one sample of a study of shared clonotypes between healthy human individuals. Sequencing used immunoSEQ multiplex PCR; TCRdb keeps in-frame clones, though not all of them. The sample shows approximately 720,000 clones, about 78% of them seen only once. Specimen: memory CD4+ T cells sorted from blood. The receptors come from a woman in her twenties or thirties in good health. CDR3s include the opening cysteine and the closing phenylalanine or tryptophan. A D gene is named only where the DNA matches it firmly. Size values are once, few and many counts, or a class for expanded clones, and some rows have none.

TRBD1	TRBV6-5	TRBJ2-5	.	CASNDRGWGETQYF	TGTGCCAGCAATGACAGGGGGTGGGGAGAGACCCAGTACTTC
TRBD1	TRBV28	TRBJ2-7	.	CASTSAQGSLLEQYF	TGTGCCAGCACCTCAGCACAGGGGAGCCTCCTCGAGCAGTACTTC
TRBD2	TRBV5-1	TRBJ2-7	few	CASSRGGPSGFYEQYF	TGCGCCAGCAGCAGGGGGGGCCCTAGCGGGTTTTACGAGCAGTACTTC
TRBD1	TRBV5-1	TRBJ2-7	.	CASKQGPTYEQYF	TGCGCCAGCAAACAGGGGCCCACCTACGAGCAGTACTTC
.	TRBV5-4	TRBJ1-1	.	CASSDARMGTEAFF	TGTGCCAGCAGCGATGCAAGGATGGGCACTGAAGCTTTCTTT
TRBD1	TRBV2	TRBJ1-1	few	CASSGTGRVTEAFF	TGTGCCAGCAGTGGGACAGGGCGAGTCACTGAAGCTTTCTTT
.	TRBV7-3	TRBJ2-3	.	CASSFGERTDTQYF	TGTGCCAGCAGCTTTGGGGAGAGGACAGATACGCAGTATTTT
.	TRBV7-2	TRBJ2-7	few	CASSLRLGQYF	TGTGCCAGCAGCCTTAGGTTAGGGCAGTACTTC
.	TRBV5-1	TRBJ2-1	once	CASSFDSSSYNEQFF	TGCGCCAGCAGCTTCGATTCTAGCAGCTACAATGAGCAGTTCTTC
.	TRBV7-2	TRBJ1-5	.	CASSSMTGNQPQHF	TGTGCCAGCAGCTCAATGACAGGCAATCAGCCCCAGCATTTT
.	TRBV7-9	TRBJ2-2	.	CASSLVLIFGQTNTGELFF	TGTGCCAGCAGCCTAGTTTTGATTTTCGGCCAGACGAACACCGGGGAGCTGTTTTTT
.	TRBV2	TRBJ2-1	.	CASSQAGAHNEQFF	TGTGCCAGCAGTCAGGCGGGGGCACACAATGAGCAGTTCTTC
.	TRBV19	TRBJ2-3	.	CASSSSPTDTQYF	TGTGCCAGTAGTTCAAGTCCCACAGATACGCAGTATTTT
TRBD2	TRBV9	TRBJ2-3	.	CASARALTSGRPDTQYF	TGTGCCAGCGCAAGAGCGCTGACTAGCGGGCGGCCGGATACGCAGTATTTT
TRBD1	TRBV6-5	TRBJ1-5	.	CASSYSAGGGNQPQHF	TGTGCCAGCAGTTACTCAGCAGGGGGCGGCAATCAGCCCCAGCATTTT
.	TRBV19	TRBJ1-5	.	CASSNPGRINQPQHF	TGTGCCAGTAGTAACCCGGGACGGATCAATCAGCCCCAGCATTTT
.	TRBV5-4	TRBJ1-2	.	CASSSGGLGGTNYGYTF	TGTGCCAGCAGCTCCGGCGGGTTGGGGGGAACTAACTATGGCTACACCTTC
TRBD1	TRBV25-1	TRBJ2-5	.	CASSEYQGAKTQYF	TGTGCCAGCAGTGAATATCAGGGGGCCAAGACCCAGTACTTC
TRBD1	TRBV28	TRBJ2-7	few	CASSDRDRASYEQYF	TGTGCCAGCAGTGATCGGGACAGAGCCTCCTACGAGCAGTACTTC
.	TRBV19	TRBJ2-3	.	CASSGSPGSTDTQYF	TGTGCCAGTAGTGGGTCTCCAGGGAGCACAGATACGCAGTATTTT
TRBD2	TRBV5-4	TRBJ2-1	few	CASSSAGLAGSYNEQFF	TGTGCCAGCAGCTCGGCCGGACTAGCGGGCTCCTACAATGAGCAGTTCTTC
.	TRBV10-3	TRBJ2-5	once	CAISNRQQETQYF	TGTGCCATCAGCAATCGACAGCAAGAGACCCAGTACTTC
.	TRBV12-5	TRBJ1-2	.	CASGFGTTNYGYTF	TGTGCTAGTGGTTTCGGGACCACGAACTATGGCTACACCTTC
.	TRBV19	TRBJ2-6	.	CASSGKGSGANVLTF	TGTGCCAGTAGTGGGAAGGGCTCTGGGGCCAACGTCCTGACTTTC
TRBD2	TRBV5-8	TRBJ2-5	.	CASSHRLAGEGETQYF	TGTGCCAGCAGCCACAGACTAGCGGGAGAGGGAGAGACCCAGTACTTC
TRBD1	TRBV28	TRBJ1-1	.	CASSWGQGLNTEAFF	TGTGCCAGCAGCTGGGGACAGGGCCTGAACACTGAAGCTTTCTTT
TRBD2	TRBV10-3	TRBJ2-7	many	CAIASGKSYEQYF	TGTGCCATCGCTAGCGGGAAGTCCTACGAGCAGTACTTC
TRBD2	TRBV7-2	TRBJ2-7	.	CASSPWGTSGTGEQYF	TGTGCCAGCAGCCCATGGGGGACTAGCGGGACAGGAGAGCAGTACTTC
.	TRBV28	TRBJ1-1	.	CASSNGRLNTEAFF	TGTGCCAGCTCGAACGGACGCCTGAACACTGAAGCTTTCTTT
TRBD2	TRBV6-1	TRBJ2-7	.	CAIATSGSYEQYF	TGTGCCATCGCCACTAGCGGGAGCTACGAGCAGTACTTC
TRBD1	TRBV6-1	TRBJ1-5	.	CASSEMLGQDNQPQHF	TGTGCCAGCAGTGAAATGTTGGGACAGGATAATCAGCCCCAGCATTTT
.	TRBV16	TRBJ2-7	.	CASSGSMGYEQYF	TGTGCCAGCAGCGGATCCATGGGGTACGAGCAGTACTTC
.	TRBV19	TRBJ2-7	.	CASSTPRAGSDEQYF	TGTGCCAGTAGTACCCCTCGCGCCGGGAGCGACGAGCAGTACTTC
.	TRBV2	TRBJ2-7	.	CASGRVRYEQYF	TGTGCCAGCGGGCGGGTACGCTACGAGCAGTACTTC
.	TRBV28	TRBJ1-5	.	CASRPPGGGNQPQHF	TGTGCCAGCAGGCCCCCGGGTGGGGGCAATCAGCCCCAGCATTTT
.	TRBV7-2	TRBJ2-1	.	CASSLAVYVNEQFF	TGTGCCAGCAGCTTAGCGGTTTATGTCAATGAGCAGTTCTTC
.	TRBV6-6	TRBJ1-6	few	CATLRDGYNSPLHF	TGTGCCACCCTCAGGGACGGCTATAATTCACCCCTCCACTTT
TRBD1	TRBV10-2	TRBJ2-3	.	CASSATRTGPRTDTQYF	TGCGCCAGCAGCGCTACTAGGACAGGTCCACGCACAGATACGCAGTATTTT
.	TRBV7-8	TRBJ1-1	.	CASSLVYTEAFF	TGTGCCAGCAGCTTAGTCTACACTGAAGCTTTCTTT
.	TRBV7-8	TRBJ2-7	once	CASSRSGYEQYF	TGTGCCAGCAGCCGGTCGGGGTACGAGCAGTACTTC
.	TRBV5-1	TRBJ2-5	.	CASSLEGLRQETQYF	TGCGCCAGCAGCTTGGAGGGCCTGAGGCAAGAGACCCAGTACTTC
.	TRBV5-1	TRBJ2-1	.	CASSLTGNNEQFF	TGCGCCAGCAGCTTGACGGGAAACAATGAGCAGTTCTTC
.	TRBV4-1	TRBJ1-1	.	CASRKGRNTEAFF	TGCGCCAGCAGGAAAGGGCGGAACACTGAAGCTTTCTTT
.	TRBV10-3	TRBJ2-3	.	CATSRELGTDTQYF	TGTGCCACGTCCCGGGAGTTGGGCACAGATACGCAGTATTTT
.	TRBV7-8	TRBJ2-7	once	CASSFLDEQYF	TGTGCCAGCAGCTTTTTGGACGAGCAGTACTTC
.	TRBV2	TRBJ1-4	once	CASRLVAGNEKLFF	TGTGCCAGCAGGTTGGTGGCCGGAAATGAAAAACTGTTTTTT
.	TRBV28	TRBJ1-2	few	CASSSQVQGAGYTF	TGTGCCAGCAGTTCCCAGGTTCAGGGCGCAGGCTACACCTTC
TRBD2	TRBV2	TRBJ2-1	once	CASSPTPGGKGSDNEQFF	TGTGCCAGCAGCCCCACCCCGGGGGGAAAGGGATCGGACAATGAGCAGTTCTTC
.	TRBV25-1	TRBJ2-1	once	CASSEYRGDNEQFF	TGTGCCAGCAGTGAATACAGGGGGGACAATGAGCAGTTCTTC
.	TRBV6-5	TRBJ2-2	.	CASRGSEGGELFF	TGTGCCAGCAGAGGAAGCGAGGGCGGGGAGCTGTTTTTT
.	TRBV28	TRBJ2-7	.	CASSDSVSSYEQYF	TGTGCCAGCAGTGACAGCGTTAGCTCCTACGAGCAGTACTTC
TRBD2	TRBV6-6	TRBJ2-1	.	CAIRRGGTYNEQFF	TGTGCCATCCGGAGGGGAGGGACCTACAATGAGCAGTTCTTC
TRBD1	TRBV7-2	TRBJ2-2	.	CASSSGQHTGELFF	TGTGCCAGCAGCTCGGGACAGCACACCGGGGAGCTGTTTTTT
.	TRBV6-1	TRBJ1-2	.	CASNQRNRNLYGYTF	TGTGCCAGCAACCAAAGGAACAGGAATTTATATGGCTACACCTTC
TRBD2	TRBV7-9	TRBJ2-7	.	CASSLPGLAGASYEQYF	TGTGCCAGCAGCTTACCCGGGCTAGCGGGAGCCTCCTACGAGCAGTACTTC
.	TRBV9	TRBJ2-2	.	CASSVAWGSGELFF	TGTGCCAGCAGCGTAGCTTGGGGTTCCGGGGAGCTGTTTTTT
.	TRBV10-1	TRBJ1-2	once	CATDPIVDRAYGYTF	TGCGCCACCGACCCCATAGTCGACAGAGCCTATGGCTACACCTTC